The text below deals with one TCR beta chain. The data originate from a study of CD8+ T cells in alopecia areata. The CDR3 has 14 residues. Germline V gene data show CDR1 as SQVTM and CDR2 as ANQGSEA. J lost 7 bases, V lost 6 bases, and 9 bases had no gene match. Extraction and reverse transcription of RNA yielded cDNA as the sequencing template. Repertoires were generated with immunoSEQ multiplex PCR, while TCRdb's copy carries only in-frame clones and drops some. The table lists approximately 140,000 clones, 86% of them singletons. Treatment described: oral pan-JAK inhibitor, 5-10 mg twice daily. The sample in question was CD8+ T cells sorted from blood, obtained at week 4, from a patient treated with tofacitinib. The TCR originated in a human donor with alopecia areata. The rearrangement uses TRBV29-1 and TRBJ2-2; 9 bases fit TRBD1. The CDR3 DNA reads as TGCAGCGTAACCGGGACAGGGTCAGGCGGGGAGCTGTTTTTT. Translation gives CSVTGTGSGGELFF.